One and the same sample provided the 2 T cell receptor beta chains below, sequenced in a study of blood T cell repertoires in COVID-19. The data were produced by immunoSEQ multiplex PCR, yet TCRdb's version contains in-frame clones alone and is incomplete. The sample contains over 70,000 clones, more than 80% of which appear only once. Sequencing was done on a sample of peripheral blood. The receptors were gathered from a man older than 75 with acute or convalescent COVID-19.

The gene calls are TRBV7-9 and TRBJ1-5; D might be TRBD1 (6 bases). CDR3 length equals 14 residues. The ends were cut back, 6 bases at V and 3 bases at J, with 12 bases in the middle. Per germline, CDR1 SEHNR and CDR2 FQNEAQ (reference sequence). The chain's CDR3 is CASSSTGTNQPQHF. The CDR3 nucleotides are TGTGCCAGCAGTTCTACAGGGACCAATCAGCCCCAGCATTTT.

The chain links TRBV12-3 or TRBV12-4 to TRBJ1-1; maybe TRBD1 (6 bases). Trimming shortened V by 3 bases and J by 5 bases, and 10 bases separated the two germline ends. The CDR3 contains 13 residues. CDR3 in DNA: TGTGCCAGCAGTTTCCCTCAGGGGACTGAAGCTTTCTTT. Encoded protein: CASSFPQGTEAFF.